These 9 T cell receptor beta chains originate from one sample sequenced in a study of vaccination and CD4 T cells after COVID-19. With the Oncomine TCR Beta short-read assay, DNA from cultured CD4+ T cells was sequenced. One entry per CDR3 protein results from TCRdb running MiXCR on the PCR reads. This sample carries around 10,000 distinct CDR3 sequences, roughly 71% of them seen once, and the ten largest clones take around a tenth. The treatment: approximately 9-day PBMC culture with coronavirus spike peptide pools or control peptides (ViraFEST assay). Their specific antigens are unknown. Specimen: CD4+ T cells from blood, cultured in vitro. The receptors originated from a human donor who had recovered from COVID-19.

For this clonotype: One end of the junction varies from germline; a read error may be responsible. The chain links TRBV2 to TRBJ1-5, with D maybe TRBD1 (6 bases). The V gene's germline CDR1 is SNHLY and CDR2 FYNNEI. The CDR3 sequence is 18 residues long. The DNA of the CDR3 is TGTGCCAGCAGCGAAGGGGGGGGAGGGAGCTATAGCAATCAGCCCCAGCATTTT. It codes for CASSEGGGGSYSNQPQHF.

The chain couples TRBV5-1 to TRBJ1-5; D not resolved. Germline V gene lookup returns CDR1 SGHRS and CDR2 YFSETQ. Trimming cost V 6 bases and J 0 bases, with 16 bases left between them. The CDR3 contains 16 residues. CDR3 protein: CASTIREVNSNQPQHF. The DNA for the CDR3 is TGCGCCAGCACGATCCGGGAGGTTAATAGCAATCAGCCCCAGCATTTT.

This clonotype was seen a handful of times. This chain connects TRBV5-1 to TRBJ1-2; D gene ambiguous. The germline V and J ends were trimmed by 3 bases and 4 bases, with 10 bases remaining between them. The CDR3 loop spans 13 amino acids. Germline loops: CDR1 SGHRS, CDR2 YFSETQ. The CDR3 DNA follows: TGCGCCAGCAGCTCCTTGGTGGGCTATGGCTACACCTTC. Translation: CASSSLVGYGYTF.

The chain joins TRBV20-1 to TRBJ1-1, with a tentative D call TRBD1 (5 bases). In germline, CDR1 is DFQATT, CDR2 SNEGSKA (reference sequence). Trimming removed 5 bases at V and 1 base at J, with 8 bases between. The CDR3 has 12 amino acids. CDR3 nucleotides: TGCAGTGCTGAACAGGAGAACACTGAAGCTTTCTTT. Its protein is CSAEQENTEAFF.

The chain links TRBV28 to TRBJ1-1, with D possibly matching TRBD1 (5 bases). This CDR3 is 15 amino acids long. Germline V gene lookup returns CDR1 MDHEN and CDR2 SYDVKM. The V and J ends lost 3 bases and 2 bases respectively, with 13 bases between them. The CDR3 region has the DNA TGTGCCAGCAGTTTCCCTAGGACAATAAACACTGAAGCTTTCTTT. It specifies CASSFPRTINTEAFF.

The rearrangement uses TRBV10-3 and TRBJ2-3; TRBD2 matches 13 bases. This CDR3 region has 15 residues. J was trimmed by 8 bases and V by 6 bases; bases with no gene match: 8. Germline V gives CDR1 ENHRY, CDR2 SYGVKD. Written as DNA, the CDR3 is TGTGCCATCAGCGCCCCACTAGCGGGGGGGGGTACGCAGTATTTT. This translates into CAISAPLAGGGTQYF.

There are a few counts of this clonotype. The J gene is TRBJ1-4, the V gene TRBV19; TRBD1 matches 7 bases. V was pared by 5 bases and J by 6 bases, with 9 bases of the junction left unmatched. The CDR3 consists of 15 residues. CDR1 is LNHDA, CDR2 SQIVND, per germline (reference sequence). In DNA form, the CDR3 reads TGTGCCAGTAGTCGAATAGGGGGCCAGGATGAAAAACTGTTTTTT. It encodes CASSRIGGQDEKLFF.

The genes are TRBV28 and TRBJ1-2; TRBD1 might be the D (5 bases). Between the trimmed V and J ends, which lost 2 bases and 3 bases, there was a span of 10 bases. The CDR3 runs to 14 residues. CDR1 is MDHEN and CDR2 is SYDVKM in the germline V gene. The CDR3 protein is CASSLVEGYYGYTF. As DNA, the CDR3 is TGTGCCAGCAGTTTAGTAGAGGGGTACTATGGCTACACCTTC.

The chain has TRBV12-3 or TRBV12-4 and TRBJ1-5; no definite D call. V was clipped by 4 bases and J by 7 bases, with 8 bases between them. This CDR3 is 12 amino acids long. The CDR3 DNA is TGTGCCAGCAGTTCTTTCGGACAGCCCCAGCATTTT. It specifies CASSSFGQPQHF.